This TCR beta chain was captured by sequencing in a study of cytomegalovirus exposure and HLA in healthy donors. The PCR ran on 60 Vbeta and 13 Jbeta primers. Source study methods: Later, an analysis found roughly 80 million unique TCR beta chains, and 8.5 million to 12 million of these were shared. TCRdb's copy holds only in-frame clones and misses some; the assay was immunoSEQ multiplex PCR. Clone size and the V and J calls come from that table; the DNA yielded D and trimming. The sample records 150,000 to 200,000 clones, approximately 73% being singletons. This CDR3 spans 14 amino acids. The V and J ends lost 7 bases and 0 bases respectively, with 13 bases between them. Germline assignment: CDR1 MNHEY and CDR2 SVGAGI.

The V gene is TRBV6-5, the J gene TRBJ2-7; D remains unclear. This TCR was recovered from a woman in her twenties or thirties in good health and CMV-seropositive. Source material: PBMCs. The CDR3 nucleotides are TGTGCCAGCAAGCCGAGCCACAGCTCCTACGAGCAGTACTTC. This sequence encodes CASKPSHSSYEQYF.